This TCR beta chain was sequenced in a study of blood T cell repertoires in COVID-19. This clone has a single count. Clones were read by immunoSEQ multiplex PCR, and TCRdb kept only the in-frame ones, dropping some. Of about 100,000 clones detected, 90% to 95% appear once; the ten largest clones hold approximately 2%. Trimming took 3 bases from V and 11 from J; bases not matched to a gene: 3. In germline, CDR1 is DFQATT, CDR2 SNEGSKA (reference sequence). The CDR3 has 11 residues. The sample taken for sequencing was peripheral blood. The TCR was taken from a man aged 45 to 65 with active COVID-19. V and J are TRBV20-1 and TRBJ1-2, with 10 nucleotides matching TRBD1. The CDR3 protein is CSASGQGVYTF. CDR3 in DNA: TGCAGTGCTAGTGGACAGGGGGTTTACACCTTC.